This TCR beta chain was recovered during a study of PD-L1 blockade in urothelial cancer. Study background: Prior chemotherapy in patients spanned 0 to 3 regimens.

Some clones are missing from TCRdb's copy, which holds only in-frame ones; the method was immunoSEQ multiplex PCR. This table holds roughly 52,000 clones, over 65% found once. This clone has just a few counts. V was clipped by 7 bases and J by 3 bases, with 16 bases between them. Germline V gene sequence: CDR1 MGHDK, CDR2 SYGVNS. This CDR3 comprises 15 residues. Specified time point: pretreatment peripheral blood. The chain couples TRBV25-1 to TRBJ2-1; D perhaps matches TRBD2 (7 bases). The source is a man aged 50 to 60 with urothelial cancer. This specimen consisted of PBMCs, obtained around atezolizumab (anti-PD-L1) treatment. CDR3 residues: CASTKREGDYNEQFF. For the CDR3, the DNA is TGTGCCAGCACCAAAAGGGAGGGGGACTACAATGAGCAGTTCTTC.